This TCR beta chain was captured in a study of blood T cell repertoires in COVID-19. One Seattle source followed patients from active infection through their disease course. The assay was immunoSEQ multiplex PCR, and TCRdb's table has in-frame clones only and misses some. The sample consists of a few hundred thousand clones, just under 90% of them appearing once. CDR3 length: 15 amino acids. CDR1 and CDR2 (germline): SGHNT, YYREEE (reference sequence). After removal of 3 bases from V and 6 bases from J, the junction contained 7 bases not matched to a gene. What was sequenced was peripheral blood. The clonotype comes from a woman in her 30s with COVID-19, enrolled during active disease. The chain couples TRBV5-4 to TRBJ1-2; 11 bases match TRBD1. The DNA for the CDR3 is TGTGCCAGCAGCTCCAAGGGACAGGGGGGAAATGGCTACACCTTC. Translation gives CASSSKGQGGNGYTF.